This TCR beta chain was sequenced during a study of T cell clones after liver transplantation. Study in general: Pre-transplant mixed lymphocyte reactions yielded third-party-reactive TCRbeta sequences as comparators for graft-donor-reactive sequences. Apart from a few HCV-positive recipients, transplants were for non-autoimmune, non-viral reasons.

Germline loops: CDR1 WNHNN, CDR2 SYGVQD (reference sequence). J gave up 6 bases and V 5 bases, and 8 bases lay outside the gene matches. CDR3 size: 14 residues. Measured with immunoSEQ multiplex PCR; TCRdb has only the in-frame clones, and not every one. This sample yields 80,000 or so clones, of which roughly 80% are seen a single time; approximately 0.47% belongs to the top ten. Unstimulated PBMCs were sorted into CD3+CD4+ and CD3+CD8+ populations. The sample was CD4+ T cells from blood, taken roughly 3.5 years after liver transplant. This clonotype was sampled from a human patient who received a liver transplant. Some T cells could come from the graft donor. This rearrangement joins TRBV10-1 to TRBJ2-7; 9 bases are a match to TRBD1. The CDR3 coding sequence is TGCGCCAGCAGTCCGGGACAGGGAGTCGGCGAGCAGTACTTC. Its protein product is CASSPGQGVGEQYF.